Sequencing of this T cell receptor beta chain was carried out in a study of spatial heterogeneity in lung cancer. Study in general: Sequence detection consistently recorded a greater number of beta-chain than alpha-chain sequences.

Trimming took 0 bases from V and 1 from J, leaving 8 bases between them. The CDR3 has 15 amino acids. Germline CDR1 is WNHNN and CDR2 is SYGVQD (reference sequence). The time point here: blood at routine non-recurrence follow-up after resection. Each TCR cDNA molecule bore a unique molecular identifier. TCRdb re-analysed the 5' RACE reads in MiXCR, keeping a single row per CDR3 protein. This sample has 2,600 or so distinct CDR3 sequences, with about 55% found just once. About this clonotype itself: Being off target in a library aimed at alpha chains, this beta chain has a size of little meaning.

This clonotype originated in a female donor with early-stage non-small cell lung cancer. This specimen was PBMCs, taken at follow-up. The rearrangement links TRBV10-1 to TRBJ2-3, with TRBD2 as a possible D gene (5 bases). The CDR3 region is CASSESGGRTDTQYF. The DNA for the CDR3 is TGCGCCAGCAGTGAGTCTGGCGGGCGCACAGATACGCAGTATTTT.